This T cell receptor (beta chain) was captured in a study of CD8+CD57+ T cells in acquired aplastic anemia. CDR3 and TCR beta VDJ profiling relied on genomic DNA as the template. A single record per CDR3 protein comes from TCRdb applying MiXCR to the reads. The table lists 200,000 to 250,000 distinct CDR3 sequences, approximately 65% of them singletons, with roughly 53% in the top ten. This CDR3 spans 14 amino acids. The V gene lost 6 bases and the J gene lost 3 bases, with 15 bases spanning the gap. The sequenced patients had an expansion of CD8+CD57+ cells seen by flow cytometry. The clonotype comes from a human donor with aplastic anemia. This chain joins TRBV12-3 or TRBV12-4 and TRBJ2-7; D could derive from TRBD1 or TRBD2 (6 bases each). Sequencing input: sorted CD4+, CD8+, or CD8+CD57+ T cells (not recorded which) from PBMCs. CDR3: CASSPGDTHYEQYF. CDR3 coding DNA: TGTGCCAGCAGCCCGGGGGACACCCACTACGAGCAGTACTTC.